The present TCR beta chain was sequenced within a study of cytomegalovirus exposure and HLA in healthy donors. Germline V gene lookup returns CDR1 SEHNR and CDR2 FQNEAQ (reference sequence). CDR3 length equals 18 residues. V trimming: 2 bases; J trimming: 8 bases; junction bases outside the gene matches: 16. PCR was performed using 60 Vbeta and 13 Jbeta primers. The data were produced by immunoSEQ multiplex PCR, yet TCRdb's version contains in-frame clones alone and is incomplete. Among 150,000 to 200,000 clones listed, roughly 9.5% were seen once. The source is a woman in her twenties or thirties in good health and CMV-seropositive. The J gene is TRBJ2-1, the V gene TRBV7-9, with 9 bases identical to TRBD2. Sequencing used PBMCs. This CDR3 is CASSLSRLAGGPLDEQFF. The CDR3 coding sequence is TGTGCCAGCAGCTTAAGTCGATTGGCGGGAGGGCCGCTGGATGAGCAGTTCTTC.